This paragraph reports one TCR beta chain. Its matching antigen is unknown. Produced via immunoSEQ multiplex PCR; TCRdb's table is partial and in-frame only. This table has 54,000 or so clones, 91% appearing once. This sample was taken from a study of Tregs in tolerant kidney transplant recipients. General study results and limits: Activated donor B cell expansion appeared to reveal the most relevant donor-specific TCRbeta repertoire.

Recipients received nonmyeloablative bone marrow transplants from related graft donors, with transient mixed chimerism. Unstimulated regulatory T cells (CD4+CD25+CD127-), CD4+CD25- non-regulatory cells, CD4 and CD8 cells were FACS-sorted from thawed PBMCs. The receptor was isolated from a human patient who received a combined kidney and bone marrow transplant. Some T cells may have come from the graft donor. Sequenced material: CD8+ T cells from blood (PBMCs), taken 24 months after the transplant.

The CDR3 DNA follows: TGTGCCAGCAACGTTCCGGGAACAAATCAGCCCCAGCATTTT. Translation: CASNVPGTNQPQHF. The chain couples TRBV7-6 to TRBJ1-5, with no clear D. Germline CDR1 reads SGHVS; CDR2 reads FNYEAQ. CDR3 length equals 14 residues. The V and J ends lost 7 bases and 4 bases respectively, with 14 bases between them. The variable domain in full, with the rest retrieved from reference TRBV7-6 and TRBJ1-5, is GAGVSQSPRYKVTKRGQDVALRCDPISGHVSLYWYRQALGQGPEFLTYFNYEAQQDKSGLPNDRFSAERPEGSISTLTIQRTEQRDSAMYRCASNVPGTNQPQHFGDGTRLSIL.